Shown below are 14 T cell receptor beta chains from a single sample sequenced in a study of cytomegalovirus exposure and HLA in healthy donors (dated by TCRdb to about 2017). The protocol used for the library was the immunoSEQ multiplex PCR assay. A mixture of 60 forward primers for TCR Vbeta segments and 13 reverse primers for TCR Jbeta segments was used in the multiplex PCR. Not all clones reach the TCRdb copy of this immuneACCESS table, which keeps in-frame sequences only. Checked studies attribute under half of the gap to unresolved V genes and leave the rest unexplained. Recorded for this sample are about 88,000 clones; nearly 70% of them occurred a single time. Approximately 2.9% of the sample is in the top ten clones. The sequenced material came from PBMCs. The receptors originated from a man aged 50 or older in good health and CMV-seronegative.

The chain carries TRBV4-2 and TRBJ2-7, with TRBD2 matching 10 bases. V shed 0 bases, J shed 0 bases, and the junction held 11 bases outside the gene matches. The CDR3 is 19 residues long. Germline assignment: CDR1 LGHNA and CDR2 YNFKEQ. In DNA, the CDR3 is TGTGCCAGCAGCCAAGATCGGCCCCCCGCTAGCGGGAGCTCCTACGAGCAGTACGTC. This encodes CASSQDRPPASGSSYEQYV.

The V gene is TRBV11-3, the J gene TRBJ1-1; D is uncertain. Trimming removed 6 bases at V and 7 bases at J, with 9 bases between. CDR1 and CDR2 from the germline V gene are SGHNT and YENEEA. The CDR3 covers 11 residues. DNA of the CDR3: TGTGCCAGCAGGGGCCGGGGTGAAGCTTTCTTT. It yields the protein CASRGRGEAFF.

V usage is TRBV30 and J usage is TRBJ2-4; D possibly corresponds to TRBD2 (5 bases). V shed 0 bases and J shed 6 bases, with 15 bases lying between them. CDR3 length equals 15 residues. Germline CDR1 is GTSNPN and CDR2 is SVGIG (reference sequence). The CDR3, as DNA: TGTGCCTGGAGTGTAAGAGGGAATTTGGGAAACATTCAGTACTTC. Encoded protein: CAWSVRGNLGNIQYF. The variable domain in full, completed from reference TRBV30 and TRBJ2-4, reads SQTIHQWPATLVQPVGSPLSLECTVEGTSNPNLYWYRQAAGRGLQLLFYSVGIGQISSEVPQNLSASRPQDRQFILSSKKLLLSDSGFYLCAWSVRGNLGNIQYFGAGTRLSVL.

The chain is built from TRBV18 and TRBJ1-1; D is unresolved. V was shortened by 2 bases and J by 6 bases, with 19 bases between the two germline ends. CDR1 KGHSH and CDR2 LQKENI come from the germline V gene. This CDR3 contains 16 residues. CDR3 sequence: CASSPGGSRGRAEAFF. DNA for the CDR3: TGTGCCAGCTCACCAGGCGGTTCTCGGGGTCGGGCTGAAGCTTTCTTT.

The chain combines TRBV5-1 with TRBJ2-6; D is perhaps TRBD2 (6 bases). The CDR3 has 19 amino acids. Trimming shortened V by 4 bases and J by 0 bases, and 20 bases separated the two germline ends. Germline CDR1 is SGHRS and CDR2 is YFSETQ. The CDR3 here is CASSLNSGDSSSGANVLTF. The CDR3 DNA reads TGCGCCAGCAGCCTTAATAGCGGAGACAGTTCCTCTGGGGCCAACGTCCTGACTTTC.

This chain connects TRBV25-1 to TRBJ2-5; a possible D gene is TRBD1 (5 bases). The germline V gene has CDR1 MGHDK and CDR2 SYGVNS. The CDR3 is 16 amino acids. V was pared by 1 base and J by 0 bases, with 12 bases between. CDR3 protein: CASSESRESYQETQYF. DNA for the CDR3: TGTGCCAGCAGTGAATCCAGGGAATCGTACCAAGAGACCCAGTACTTC.

The rearrangement links TRBV5-1 to TRBJ1-3, with a tentative D call TRBD1 (6 bases). V lost 2 bases and J 4 bases, leaving 13 bases between the germline ends. Germline CDR1 and CDR2: SGHRS and YFSETQ. The CDR3 is 15 amino acids. The CDR3 spells CASSFFGDTGNTIYF. In nucleotides, the CDR3 is TGCGCCAGCAGCTTTTTCGGGGACACCGGAAACACCATATATTTT.

The chain has TRBV6-6 and TRBJ2-7, with D maybe TRBD2 (6 bases). The germline CDR1 and CDR2 sequences are MNHNY and SVGAGI (reference sequence). The V end lost 0 bases, the J end lost 3 bases, and 12 bases lay between the germline ends. The length of the CDR3 is 15 residues. DNA of the CDR3: TGTGCCAGCAGTTACTCGGGGCGGGGTAACTACGAGCAGTACTTC. It specifies CASSYSGRGNYEQYF.

This chain uses TRBV4-3 with TRBJ2-5; D is unresolved. CDR3 length: 13 residues. Germline CDR1 and CDR2: LGHNA and YSLEER. Trimming took 0 bases from V and 8 from J, leaving 10 bases between them. DNA of the CDR3: TGCGCCAGCAGCCAAGATAAGGATAGCACCCAGTACTTC. The encoded protein is CASSQDKDSTQYF.

The sample holds a few counts of this clone. The chain joins TRBV2 to TRBJ1-2; a possible D gene is TRBD1 (6 bases). Germline CDR1 is SNHLY and CDR2 is FYNNEI. The CDR3 consists of 15 residues. V was clipped by 2 bases and J by 5 bases, with 15 bases between them. The DNA of the CDR3 is TGTGCCAGCAGTGAAAGTTGGGGGCCAGGATATGGCTACACCTTC. It codes for CASSESWGPGYGYTF.

The sample holds one count of this clone. The rearrangement joins TRBV7-9 to TRBJ1-2; D gene uncertain. V was cut by 4 bases and J by 8 bases, with 17 bases left in between. The CDR3 consists of 14 residues. The germline gives CDR1 SEHNR, CDR2 FQNEAQ (reference sequence). The CDR3 DNA follows: TGTGCCAGCAGCTCCCCTTTCACCTTTGGCGGCTACACCTTC. Amino acids: CASSSPFTFGGYTF.

The rearrangement uses TRBV4-2 and TRBJ1-5, with D unclear. The CDR3 has 14 amino acids. Trimming shortened V by 0 bases and J by 5 bases, and 8 bases separated the two germline ends. Per the germline V gene, CDR1 is LGHNA and CDR2 is YNFKEQ. The CDR3 sequence: CASSQDRRDQPQHF. The CDR3 DNA sequence: TGTGCCAGCAGCCAAGACCGTAGAGATCAGCCCCAGCATTTT.

This rearrangement joins TRBV29-1 to TRBJ2-1; TRBD1 agrees at 7 bases. Germline values: CDR1 SQVTM, CDR2 ANQGSEA. This CDR3 is built from 13 residues. V shed 6 bases, J shed 4 bases, and the junction held 6 bases outside the gene matches. CDR3 loop: CSVDWGQYNEQFF. CDR3 DNA: TGCAGCGTGGATTGGGGACAGTACAATGAGCAGTTCTTC.

The J gene is TRBJ2-7, the V gene TRBV5-6, with D unclear. The length of the CDR3 is 11 residues. Germline values: CDR1 SGHDT, CDR2 YYEEEE. The V end lost 1 base, the J end lost 6 bases, and 5 bases lay between the germline ends. In DNA, the CDR3 is TGTGCCAGCAGCTTGAGAGCCGAGCAGTACTTC. Its protein product is CASSLRAEQYF.